These T cell receptor beta chains were read from a single sample in a study of blood T cell repertoires in COVID-19. The repertoire was sequenced with immunoSEQ multiplex PCR; TCRdb's copy has only in-frame clones and lacks some. This table holds 270,000 or so clones, approximately 90% found once. The sample comprised PBMCs or T cells enriched from blood (not recorded which). All receptors derive from a woman aged 40 to 50 with acute COVID-19. CDR3s include the opening cysteine and the closing phenylalanine or tryptophan. D genes are given only for firm matches. Not every row has a clone size; where given, it reads once, few, many or a size class.

>.|.|TRBJ2-3|TRBV4-1
CASSHSGTPGDTQYF
TGCGCCAGCAGCCATTCCGGGACTCCCGGAGATACGCAGTATTTT
>.|TRBD1|TRBJ1-2|TRBV28
CASSSRAGQGPGYTF
TGTGCCAGCAGTTCCCGAGCCGGACAGGGGCCTGGCTACACCTTC
>.|.|TRBJ1-1|TRBV3-1/TRBV3-2
CASSQGQVKEAFF
TGTGCCAGCAGCCAAGGACAGGTTAAAGAAGCTTTCTTT
>.|.|TRBJ2-7|TRBV7-9
CASSLLTRESEQYF
TGTGCCAGCAGCTTACTAACCCGGGAGTCCGAGCAGTACTTC
>.|TRBD2|TRBJ2-3|TRBV29-1
CSVGASGGTDTQYF
TGCAGCGTTGGGGCTAGCGGGGGAACAGATACGCAGTATTTT
>.|.|TRBJ1-1|TRBV9
CASSVLVEGLGGEAFF
TGTGCCAGCAGCGTATTAGTGGAGGGGCTTGGAGGTGAAGCTTTCTTT
>.|.|TRBJ1-2|TRBV19
CASRRGSNYGYTF
TGTGCCAGTAGGCGAGGCAGCAACTATGGCTACACCTTC
>.|.|TRBJ1-1|TRBV6-2/TRBV6-3
CASSYKIGGTNTEAFF
TGTGCCAGCAGCTATAAAATCGGGGGGACGAACACTGAAGCTTTCTTT
>.|.|TRBJ2-7|TRBV3-1/TRBV3-2
CASSPGQRTYEQYF
TGTGCCAGCAGCCCGGGACAAAGAACTTACGAGCAGTACTTC
>.|.|TRBJ2-5|TRBV5-4
CASSLAGTEETQYF
TGTGCCAGCAGCTTGGCGGGTACGGAAGAGACCCAGTACTTC
>.|TRBD1|TRBJ1-2|TRBV5-1
CASSLGTGQGADGYTF
TGCGCCAGCAGCTTGGGGACGGGACAGGGGGCGGATGGCTACACCTTC
>once|TRBD2|TRBJ2-1|TRBV10-3
CAISELADYNEQFF
TGTGCCATCAGCGAACTAGCGGACTACAATGAGCAGTTCTTC
>once|TRBD2|TRBJ2-7|TRBV7-6
CASSEGRGGYEQYF
TGTGCCAGCAGCGAAGGACGGGGGGGCTACGAGCAGTACTTC
>.|.|TRBJ1-2|TRBV2
CASQEDRANYGYTF
TGTGCCAGCCAAGAGGACAGAGCTAACTATGGCTACACCTTC
>.|TRBD2|TRBJ2-7|TRBV28
CASSSPRGTSGTYEQYF
TGTGCCAGCAGTTCCCCCCGGGGGACTAGCGGGACGTACGAGCAGTACTTC
>once|.|TRBJ1-1|TRBV29-1
CSVEPGDNEAFF
TGCAGCGTTGAACCAGGGGATAATGAAGCTTTCTTT
>.|TRBD1|TRBJ1-2|TRBV16
CASSQQGQGANYGYTF
TGTGCCAGCAGCCAACAGGGACAGGGGGCTAACTATGGCTACACCTTC
>.|TRBD1|TRBJ1-1|TRBV7-9
CASSQDRDRANTEAFF
TGTGCCAGCAGCCAAGACCGGGACAGGGCGAACACTGAAGCTTTCTTT
>.|.|TRBJ1-2|TRBV3-1/TRBV3-2
CASSQAPNYGYTF
TGTGCCAGCAGCCAAGCCCCGAACTATGGCTACACCTTC
>.|.|TRBJ1-5|TRBV6-5
CASSSGAFGEPQHF
TGTGCCAGCAGTTCAGGGGCCTTCGGTGAGCCCCAGCATTTT
>.|.|TRBJ1-5|TRBV24-1
CATSETDTLGNQPQHF
TGTGCCACCAGTGAAACGGACACCTTGGGGAATCAGCCCCAGCATTTT
>.|.|TRBJ1-5|TRBV19
CASSIGGPGNQPQHF
TGTGCCAGTAGTATAGGAGGGCCGGGCAATCAGCCCCAGCATTTT
>.|.|TRBJ2-7|TRBV21-1
CASSSKGDRGSGGQSYEQYF
TGTGCCAGCAGCTCCAAAGGGGATAGGGGAAGCGGGGGCCAATCCTACGAGCAGTACTTC
>.|.|TRBJ2-7|TRBV9
CASSPSGGKGYEQYF
TGTGCCAGCAGCCCCTCCGGGGGAAAGGGATACGAGCAGTACTTC
>.|.|TRBJ2-2|TRBV7-8
CASSPREARGGELFF
TGTGCCAGCAGTCCCCGCGAGGCTCGAGGCGGGGAGCTGTTTTTT
>.|.|TRBJ1-6|TRBV9
CASSGTEYNSPLHF
TGTGCCAGCAGCGGAACAGAGTATAATTCACCCCTCCACTTT
>.|.|TRBJ1-5|TRBV19
CASSLFGQNNQPQHF
TGTGCCAGTAGTCTGTTTGGGCAGAATAATCAGCCCCAGCATTTT
>.|.|TRBJ1-2|TRBV5-6
CASSPGWGRYGYTF
TGTGCCAGCAGCCCCGGGTGGGGGCGGTATGGCTACACCTTC
>.|TRBD1|TRBJ1-6|TRBV19
CATGQGNNSPLHF
TGTGCCACCGGACAGGGGAATAATTCACCCCTCCACTTT
>.|.|TRBJ2-1|TRBV24-1
CATSDLGGYNEQFF
TGTGCCACCAGTGATCTTGGCGGATACAATGAGCAGTTCTTC
>.|TRBD1|TRBJ1-2|TRBV5-1
CASSLLQGAYGYTF
TGCGCCAGCAGCTTATTACAGGGGGCCTATGGCTACACCTTC
>once|.|TRBJ2-7|TRBV5-1
CASSKQGGGYEQYF
TGCGCCAGCAGCAAACAGGGTGGCGGGTACGAGCAGTACTTC
>.|TRBD1|TRBJ1-1|TRBV28
CASSRGQVNTEAFF
TGTGCCAGCAGTCGCGGACAGGTGAACACTGAAGCTTTCTTT
>once|TRBD1|TRBJ2-7|TRBV11-3
CASSLESVGTGAYEQYF
TGTGCCAGCAGCTTAGAAAGTGTCGGGACAGGTGCCTACGAGCAGTACTTC
>.|TRBD1|TRBJ1-2|TRBV6-5
CASRLGQGVGGYTF
TGTGCCAGCAGATTGGGACAGGGGGTTGGTGGCTACACCTTC
>.|.|TRBJ1-6|TRBV18
CASSPRRDSPLHF
TGTGCCAGCTCCCCGAGGCGGGATTCACCCCTCCACTTT
>.|.|TRBJ1-5|TRBV19
CASSNSNVVNQPQHF
TGTGCCAGTAGTAATTCGAACGTAGTGAATCAGCCCCAGCATTTT
>.|.|TRBJ1-3|TRBV6-1
CASSEARAGNTIYF
TGTGCCAGCAGTGAAGCCAGGGCTGGAAACACCATATATTTT
>.|TRBD2|TRBJ2-1|TRBV5-4
CASSSETSGRDNEQFF
TGTGCCAGCAGCTCGGAGACTAGCGGGCGGGACAATGAGCAGTTCTTC
>.|TRBD1|TRBJ1-3|TRBV18
CASSPGQAHSGNTIYF
TGTGCCAGCTCACCCGGACAGGCCCACTCTGGAAACACCATATATTTT
>.|.|TRBJ2-3|TRBV7-9
CASSPDSSTDTQYF
TGTGCCAGCAGCCCGGACAGCAGCACAGATACGCAGTATTTT
>.|TRBD1|TRBJ2-2|TRBV28
CASRLGGPNTGELFF
TGTGCCAGCAGACTAGGGGGCCCGAACACCGGGGAGCTGTTTTTT
>.|.|TRBJ2-5|TRBV5-1
CASSPGNLLQETQYF
TGCGCCAGCAGCCCCGGTAACTTGCTACAAGAGACCCAGTACTTC
>.|TRBD2|TRBJ2-1|TRBV27
CASSRSGAVYNEQFF
TGTGCCAGCAGCCGAAGCGGGGCGGTCTACAATGAGCAGTTCTTC
>.|TRBD1|TRBJ1-4|TRBV5-5
CASSSRQGNEKLFF
TGTGCCAGCAGCTCAAGACAGGGTAATGAAAAACTGTTTTTT
>.|.|TRBJ2-3|TRBV7-8
CASSFRGAFTDTQYF
TGTGCCAGCAGCTTTCGGGGGGCTTTCACAGATACGCAGTATTTT